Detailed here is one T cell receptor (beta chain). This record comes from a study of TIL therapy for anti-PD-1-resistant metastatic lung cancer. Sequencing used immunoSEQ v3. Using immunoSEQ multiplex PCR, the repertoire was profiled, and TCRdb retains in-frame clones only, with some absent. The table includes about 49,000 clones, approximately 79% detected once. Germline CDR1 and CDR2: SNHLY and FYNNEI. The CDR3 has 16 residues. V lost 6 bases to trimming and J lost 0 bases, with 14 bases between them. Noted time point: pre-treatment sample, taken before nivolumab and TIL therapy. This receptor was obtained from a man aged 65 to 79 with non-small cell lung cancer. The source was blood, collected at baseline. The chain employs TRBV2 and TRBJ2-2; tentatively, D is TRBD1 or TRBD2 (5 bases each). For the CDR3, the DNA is TGTGCCAGCAGGCGAGAGGGACGGTCGAACACCGGGGAGCTGTTTTTT. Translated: CASRREGRSNTGELFF. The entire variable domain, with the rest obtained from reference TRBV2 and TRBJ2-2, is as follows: EPEVTQTPSHQVTQMGQEVILRCVPISNHLYFYWYRQILGQKVEFLVSFYNNEISEKSEIFDDQFSVERPDGSNFTLKIRSTKLEDSAMYFCASRREGRSNTGELFFGEGSRLTVL.